A single sample is the source of the 18 T cell receptor beta chains below, sequenced in a study of CD8 T cells in Susac syndrome. The RNA input was about 0.5 to 1 ug, and it was reverse transcribed with random hexamers. TCRdb re-derived calls from the immunoSEQ multiplex PCR reads in MiXCR, one entry per CDR3 protein. The sample records approximately 170,000 distinct CDR3 sequences, around 93% being singletons. The sample taken for sequencing was CD4+ T cells from PBMCs. Receptors originate from a human donor in good health.

The chain has TRBV20-1 and TRBJ1-2; D is unresolved. CDR3 size: 13 residues. V lost 6 bases to trimming and J lost 2 bases, with 13 bases between them. Germline V CDR1 and CDR2: DFQATT, SNEGSKA (reference sequence). The CDR3 loop reads CSAVVGQNYGYTF. The CDR3 nucleotides read TGCAGTGCAGTCGTAGGCCAGAACTATGGCTACACCTTC.

The chain links TRBV23-1 to TRBJ2-3, with no clear D. TRBV23-1 is labeled an ORF, and its function is uncertain. V lost 3 bases to trimming and J lost 2 bases, with 12 bases between them. CDR3 size: 15 residues. The CDR3 DNA reads as TGCGCCAGCAGTCATCCTCGGCGGACCACAGATACGCAGTATTTT. Encoded protein: CASSHPRRTTDTQYF.

The genes are TRBV30 and TRBJ1-5; D is undetermined. Trimming took off 3 bases at V and 4 bases at J, with 10 bases between the two ends. The CDR3 has 13 residues. CDR1 and CDR2 (germline): GTSNPN, SVGIG (reference sequence). As DNA, the CDR3 is TGTGCCTGGAGCCCCGAGACGAATCAGCCCCAGCATTTT. It codes for CAWSPETNQPQHF.

The rearrangement links TRBV7-2 to TRBJ1-1; 7 bases match TRBD1. The CDR3 consists of 14 residues. Unmatched junction bases numbered 11, after V lost 1 base and J lost 12 bases. From germline, CDR1 is SGHTA and CDR2 FQGNSA. The CDR3 here is CASSLERGRGKPFF. The CDR3 DNA sequence: TGTGCCAGCAGCTTAGAGAGGGGGCGGGGTAAACCTTTCTTT. The whole variable domain, remainder taken from reference TRBV7-2 and TRBJ1-1, is GAGVSQSPSNKVTEKGKDVELRCDPISGHTALYWYRQSLGQGLEFLIYFQGNSAPDKSGLPSDRFSAERTGGSVSTLTIQRTQQEDSAVYLCASSLERGRGKPFFGQGTRLTVV.

The chain combines TRBV30 with TRBJ2-1; D may be TRBD1 or TRBD2 (5 bases each). The CDR3 has 14 residues. The germline gives CDR1 GTSNPN, CDR2 SVGIG (reference sequence). V was pared by 5 bases and J by 6 bases, with 17 bases between. CDR3 protein: CAWAGTPAGNEQFF. In nucleotides, the CDR3 is TGTGCCTGGGCCGGGACGCCCGCCGGCAATGAGCAGTTCTTC.

The rearrangement links TRBV29-1 to TRBJ2-5, with 9 bases identical to TRBD2. The CDR3 is made up of 15 amino acids. J gave up 5 bases and V 8 bases, and 15 bases lay outside the gene matches. The V gene's germline CDR1 is SQVTM and CDR2 ANQGSEA. The CDR3 loop is CSLEDPAGGRETQYF. The CDR3 nucleotides read TGCAGCCTAGAGGATCCGGCGGGGGGGCGGGAGACCCAGTACTTC.

The chain combines TRBV20-1 with TRBJ2-3; D remains ambiguous. This CDR3 contains 13 residues. The V end was cut by 0 bases, the J end by 8 bases, with 12 bases between. CDR1 is DFQATT and CDR2 is SNEGSKA in the germline V gene (reference sequence). The CDR3 DNA reads as TGCAGTGCTAGAGATCCTGCTCTCGCTACGCAGTATTTT. Residues: CSARDPALATQYF.

The J gene is TRBJ1-1, the V gene TRBV7-3, with 10 positions matching TRBD1. The CDR3 covers 14 residues. With 1 base clipped from V and 5 bases from J, the junction kept 1 base outside the gene matches. Germline V gene data show CDR1 as SGHTA and CDR2 as FQGTGA. This chain's CDR3 is CASSLRGQGTEAFF. The CDR3 nucleotides read TGTGCCAGCAGCTTAAGGGGACAGGGGACTGAAGCTTTCTTT.

The chain combines TRBV20-1 with TRBJ1-5; unclear D gene. Trimming took off 6 bases at V and 4 bases at J, with 10 bases between the two ends. The CDR3 consists of 12 residues. Per germline, CDR1 DFQATT and CDR2 SNEGSKA (reference sequence). The CDR3 loop is CSAGQPNQPQHF. DNA for the CDR3: TGCAGTGCCGGGCAGCCAAATCAGCCCCAGCATTTT.

In this sample, this clonotype turned up a few times. The chain has TRBV5-1 and TRBJ2-2; tentative D call: TRBD2 (6 bases). Germline lookup yields CDR1 SGHRS and CDR2 YFSETQ. V was cut by 2 bases and J by 4 bases, with 18 bases left in between. CDR3 length equals 17 residues. In nucleotides, the CDR3 is TGCGCCAGCAGCTTCGGAAACGGGCCCGGGAGCACCGGGGAGCTGTTTTTT. Protein sequence: CASSFGNGPGSTGELFF.

The rearrangement joins TRBV29-1 to TRBJ2-1; 11 positions agree with TRBD2. The CDR3 length is 14 residues. Germline lookup yields CDR1 SQVTM and CDR2 ANQGSEA. After removal of 7 bases from V and 6 bases from J, the junction contained 8 bases not matched to a gene. The CDR3 nucleotides are TGCAGCGCCCCCATAGCGGGGGGGTTCAATGAGCAGTTCTTC. Its protein product is CSAPIAGGFNEQFF.

This chain links TRBV7-2 with TRBJ1-1; D possibly corresponds to TRBD1 (6 bases). Looked up from germline, CDR1 is SGHTA and CDR2 is FQGNSA. This CDR3 contains 16 residues. The V end was cut by 5 bases, the J end by 1 base, with 17 bases between. This chain's CDR3 is CASSQEGGRANTEAFF. CDR3 nucleotide sequence: TGTGCCAGCAGCCAAGAGGGGGGCCGGGCGAACACTGAAGCTTTCTTT.

Only one count was recorded for this clonotype. The V and J genes are TRBV7-2 and TRBJ2-7; 11 bases map to TRBD1. The CDR3 is 16 residues long. The V and J ends lost 5 bases and 3 bases, in that order; junction bases with no gene match: 9. The germline CDR1 and CDR2 sequences are SGHTA and FQGNSA. CDR3 nucleotide sequence: TGTGCCAGCAGCCCGGGGACAGGGGGTTCCTTCTACGAGCAGTACTTC. It encodes CASSPGTGGSFYEQYF.

The chain has TRBV4-1 and TRBJ1-6; D is uncertain. V gave up 4 bases and J gave up 4 bases, with 11 bases separating them. The CDR3 spans 15 residues. Germline assignment: CDR1 MGHRA and CDR2 YSYEKL. In DNA, the CDR3 is TGCGCCAGCAGCCTCCCAGTGGGGTATAATTCACCCCTCCACTTT. It yields the protein CASSLPVGYNSPLHF.

The chain employs TRBV12-3 or TRBV12-4 and TRBJ1-3; D may be TRBD1 (6 bases). V was trimmed by 5 bases and J by 2 bases, leaving 10 bases between them. The CDR3 has 14 amino acids. CDR3 loop: CASSRRGTGNTIYF. CDR3 DNA: TGTGCCAGCAGTCGCAGGGGAACTGGAAACACCATATATTTT.

The chain employs TRBV12-3 or TRBV12-4 and TRBJ1-6; a possible D gene is TRBD1 (6 bases). There are 12 residues in the CDR3. V lost 3 bases to trimming and J lost 10 bases, with 7 bases between them. The CDR3 bases are TGTGCCAGCAGTTTTACAGGGTCACCCCTCCACTTT. Its protein is CASSFTGSPLHF.

The chain combines TRBV2 with TRBJ1-2, with no clear D. Germline lookup yields CDR1 SNHLY and CDR2 FYNNEI. V gave up 4 bases and J gave up 2 bases, with 17 bases separating them. The CDR3 loop spans 16 amino acids. The CDR3 nucleotides are TGTGCCAGCAGTGTTCGGTCATCCGCGGCCAACTATGGCTACACCTTC. Its protein is CASSVRSSAANYGYTF.

The chain couples TRBV18 to TRBJ1-1; maybe TRBD1 (5 bases). This CDR3 region has 15 residues. Trimming removed 1 base at V and 5 bases at J, with 14 bases between. Germline V CDR1 and CDR2: KGHSH, LQKENI. The CDR3 coding sequence is TGTGCCAGCTCACCACAAGCGGGCCGGGGGACTGAAGCTTTCTTT. It codes for CASSPQAGRGTEAFF.